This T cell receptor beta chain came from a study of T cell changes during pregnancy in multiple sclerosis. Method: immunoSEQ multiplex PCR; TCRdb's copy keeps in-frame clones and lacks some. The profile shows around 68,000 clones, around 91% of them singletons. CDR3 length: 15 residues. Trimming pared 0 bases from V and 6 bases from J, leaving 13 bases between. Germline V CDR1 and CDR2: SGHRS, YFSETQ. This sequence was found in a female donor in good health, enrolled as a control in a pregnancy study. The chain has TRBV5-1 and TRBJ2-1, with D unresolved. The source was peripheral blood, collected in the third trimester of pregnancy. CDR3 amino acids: CASSLAVGPINEQFF. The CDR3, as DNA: TGCGCCAGCAGCTTGGCCGTCGGTCCTATCAATGAGCAGTTCTTC.